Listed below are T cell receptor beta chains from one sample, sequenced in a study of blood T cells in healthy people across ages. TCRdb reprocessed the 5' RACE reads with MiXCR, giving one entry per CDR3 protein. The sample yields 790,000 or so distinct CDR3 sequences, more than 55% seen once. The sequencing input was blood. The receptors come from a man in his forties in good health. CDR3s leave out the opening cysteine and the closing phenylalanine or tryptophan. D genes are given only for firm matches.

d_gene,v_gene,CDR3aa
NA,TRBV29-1,TIIRGGDYGYT
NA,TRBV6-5,ASSASGWSNQPQH
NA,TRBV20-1,SAGGNRLRSYEQY
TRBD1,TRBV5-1,ASSSFWDRGRNEQF
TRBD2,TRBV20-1,SARVPGLAGGNEQY
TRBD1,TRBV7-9,ASSFRADRYTDTQY
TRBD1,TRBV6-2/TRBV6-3,ASSYSLGTGDYGYT
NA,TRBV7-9,ASSMSREAF
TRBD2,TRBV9,ASSVVRLAEETGLVF
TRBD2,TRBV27,ASSLPGLAINEQF